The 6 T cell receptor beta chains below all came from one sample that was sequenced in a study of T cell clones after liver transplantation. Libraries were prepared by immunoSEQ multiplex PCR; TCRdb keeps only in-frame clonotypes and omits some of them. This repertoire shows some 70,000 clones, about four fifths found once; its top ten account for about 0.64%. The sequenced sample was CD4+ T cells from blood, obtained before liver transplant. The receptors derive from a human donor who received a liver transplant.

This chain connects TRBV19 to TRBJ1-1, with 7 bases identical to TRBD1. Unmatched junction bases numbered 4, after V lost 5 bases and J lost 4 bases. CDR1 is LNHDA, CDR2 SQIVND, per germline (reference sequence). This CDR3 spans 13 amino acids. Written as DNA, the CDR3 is TGTGCCAGTAGTCCGGCAGGGGGCACTGAAGCTTTCTTT. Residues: CASSPAGGTEAFF.

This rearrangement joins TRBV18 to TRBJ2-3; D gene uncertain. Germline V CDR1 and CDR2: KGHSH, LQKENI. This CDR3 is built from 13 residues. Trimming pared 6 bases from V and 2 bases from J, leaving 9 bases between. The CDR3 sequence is CASSPPPTDTQYF. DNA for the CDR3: TGTGCCAGCTCGCCCCCCCCCACAGATACGCAGTATTTT.

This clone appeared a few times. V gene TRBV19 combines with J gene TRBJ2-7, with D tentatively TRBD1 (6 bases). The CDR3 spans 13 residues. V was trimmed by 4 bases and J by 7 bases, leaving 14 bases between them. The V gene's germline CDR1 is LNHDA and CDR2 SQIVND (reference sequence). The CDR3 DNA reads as TGTGCCAGTAGTAACAGGGTGTTCGATGAGCAGTACTTC. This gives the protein CASSNRVFDEQYF.

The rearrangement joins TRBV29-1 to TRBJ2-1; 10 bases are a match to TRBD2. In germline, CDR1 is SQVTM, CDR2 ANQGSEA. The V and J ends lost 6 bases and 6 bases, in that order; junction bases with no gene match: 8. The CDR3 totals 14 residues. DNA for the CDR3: TGCAGCGTATACGGGACTAGCGAATTCAATGAGCAGTTCTTC. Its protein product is CSVYGTSEFNEQFF.

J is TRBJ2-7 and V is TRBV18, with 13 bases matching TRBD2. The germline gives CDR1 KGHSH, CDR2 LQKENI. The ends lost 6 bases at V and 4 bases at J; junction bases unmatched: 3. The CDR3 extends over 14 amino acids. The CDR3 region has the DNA TGTGCCAGCTCTAGACTAGCGGGGGGATACGAGCAGTACTTC. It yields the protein CASSRLAGGYEQYF.

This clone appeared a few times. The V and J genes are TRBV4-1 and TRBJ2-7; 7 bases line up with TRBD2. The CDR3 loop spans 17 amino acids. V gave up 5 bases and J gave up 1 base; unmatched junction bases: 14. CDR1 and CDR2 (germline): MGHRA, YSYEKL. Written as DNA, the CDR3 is TGCGCCAGCAGCGGTCCTAGCGGAACCGACTTGTCCTACGAGCAGTACTTC. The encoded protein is CASSGPSGTDLSYEQYF.